This record looks at one TCR beta chain sequence and its context. This CDR3 comprises 13 residues. Germline V lookup: CDR1 DFQATT, CDR2 SNEGSKA (reference sequence). The sample is drawn from a study of blood T cells in healthy people across ages. With a J-beta primer mix and a sample-barcoded 5' primer, a second PCR ran about 6 to 11 cycles. TCRdb recomputed calls from the 5' RACE reads with MiXCR, one row per CDR3 protein. The table shows 750,000 to 850,000 distinct CDR3 sequences, with 20% to 30% occurring only once. The sample also formed part of further work on T cells of mothers and their children.

This TCR derives from a boy younger than 18 in good health. Sequencing was performed on blood. V is TRBV20-1 and J is TRBJ2-5, with 8 bases that match TRBD1. The J call may be incorrect, as the DNA end agrees better with TRBJ2-1. The CDR3 sequence is CSARFQGANEQFF. The DNA for the CDR3 is TGCAGTGCTAGGTTCCAGGGGGCAAATGAGCAGTTCTTC.